These T cell receptor beta chains were read from a single sample in a study of vaccination and CD4 T cells after COVID-19. No antigen has been identified for these receptors. TCRdb independently ran MiXCR on the PCR reads; one entry per CDR3 protein. This table holds some 12,000 distinct CDR3 sequences, less than 50% found once. The sample was cultured CD4+ T cells from blood. These receptors were obtained from a human donor with COVID-19. Each CDR3 is given with its conserved first and last residue. Fields, in order: clone size, J gene, D gene, CDR3 length, V gene, CDR3 DNA, CDR3 protein. A D gene is named only where the DNA matches it firmly. For some rows the clone size is stated as once, few or many, or as a class when expanded; others skip it.

few,TRBJ1-5,NA,14,TRBV20-1,TGCAGTGCTAGGGCGACAGGTGCCAATCAGCCCCAGCATTTT,CSARATGANQPQHF
NA,TRBJ2-5,TRBD2,15,TRBV6-1,TGTGCCAGCGCCGGGACTAGCGGGGCTTGGGGTACCCAGTACTTC,CASAGTSGAWGTQYF
NA,TRBJ2-3,TRBD2,15,TRBV7-8,TGTGCCAGCATCTTAAAAGCGGGGGGCACAGATACGCAGTATTTT,CASILKAGGTDTQYF
NA,TRBJ1-6,NA,14,TRBV19,TGTGCCAGCAGGGGAACGGGAAAGAATTCACCCCTCCACTTT,CASRGTGKNSPLHF
NA,TRBJ2-1,TRBD2,18,TRBV11-3,TGTGCCAGCAGCTTAGACTGGAGGGGACTAGCGGATCACAATGAGCAGTTCTTC,CASSLDWRGLADHNEQFF
NA,TRBJ1-5,NA,14,TRBV12-3/TRBV12-4,TGTGCCAGCAGACTTCAGGGGCCGGGTCAGCCCCAGCATTTT,CASRLQGPGQPQHF
NA,TRBJ2-5,NA,15,TRBV6-1,TGTGCCAGCAGGGGACTTGGGACGCTTCAAGAGACCCAGTACTTC,CASRGLGTLQETQYF
NA,TRBJ2-2,TRBD1,15,TRBV5-6,TGTGCCAGCAGCCCGGGACAGCCGATCACCGGGGAGCTGTTTTTT,CASSPGQPITGELFF
once,TRBJ1-2,NA,16,TRBV4-3,TGCGCCAGCAGCCAAGACCTCCGGGACCACATCTATGGCTACACCTTC,CASSQDLRDHIYGYTF
medium-sized,TRBJ2-5,NA,15,TRBV20-1,TGCAGTGCTAGAGATCGATCGGGCCCCACAGAGACCCAGTACTTC,CSARDRSGPTETQYF
NA,TRBJ1-5,NA,14,TRBV12-3/TRBV12-4,TGTGCCAGCAGCCCGGGACGGGATAATCAGCCCCAGCATTTT,CASSPGRDNQPQHF
NA,TRBJ1-2,NA,13,TRBV5-1,TGCGCCAGCAGCCGGGGGAGGGCAGAAGGCTACACCTTC,CASSRGRAEGYTF
NA,TRBJ2-1,TRBD2,14,TRBV20-1,TGCAGTGCGACCTCACTTGCGGGGGTACGAGAGCAGTTCTTC,CSATSLAGVREQFF
few,TRBJ2-5,TRBD2,15,TRBV27,TGTGCCAGCAGTTTTAGAGCGGGGGGGCAAGAGACCCAGTACTTC,CASSFRAGGQETQYF
NA,TRBJ2-3,NA,14,TRBV20-1,TGCAGTGCTAGTGAACAGGGAATAGCAGATACGCAGTATTTT,CSASEQGIADTQYF
once,TRBJ2-2,NA,16,TRBV10-3,TGTGCCATCAGCACTACCCGGGACCCTAACACCGGGGAGCTGTTTTTT,CAISTTRDPNTGELFF
NA,TRBJ1-6,NA,15,TRBV19,TGTGCCAGTAGTATAGAGGCAGGGGAGAATTCACCCCTCCACTTT,CASSIEAGENSPLHF
NA,TRBJ2-5,TRBD2,14,TRBV7-9,TGTGCCAGCAGCTCAAGCGGGGGAGAAGAGACCCAGTACTTC,CASSSSGGEETQYF
NA,TRBJ2-1,NA,17,TRBV6-1,TGTGCCAGCAGTGAACCGGCAGATCCTCGGGGCTACAATGAGCAGTTCTTC,CASSEPADPRGYNEQFF
NA,TRBJ1-2,NA,14,TRBV2,TGTGCCAGCAGTCGACAGACAACTAACTATGGCTACACCTTC,CASSRQTTNYGYTF
NA,TRBJ2-7,NA,14,TRBV7-9,TGTGCCAGCAGCCCCCGGGTTGGGGCCTACGAGCAGTACTTC,CASSPRVGAYEQYF
once,TRBJ2-4,NA,17,TRBV7-2,TGTGCCAGCAGTGCAGTCAGCGGACTACTAGCCAAAAACATTCAGTACTTC,CASSAVSGLLAKNIQYF
NA,TRBJ2-5,NA,12,TRBV6-2/TRBV6-3,TGTGCCAGCAGTTACGTCAGGGAGACCCAGTACTTC,CASSYVRETQYF
NA,TRBJ1-5,TRBD1,12,TRBV19,TGTGCCAGTAGGGGGACAGATCAGCCCCAGCATTTT,CASRGTDQPQHF
few,TRBJ2-7,NA,14,TRBV7-9,TGTGCCAGCATGCTACTAACAGGCTCCTACGAGCAGTACTTC,CASMLLTGSYEQYF
NA,TRBJ2-3,NA,15,TRBV7-2,TGTGCCAGCAGCTCCTTGAGAGGGGGCACAGATACGCAGTATTTT,CASSSLRGGTDTQYF
NA,TRBJ2-7,NA,14,TRBV6-5,TGTGCCAGCAGTTACTCGGGGACAAAGGGTGAGCAGTACTTC,CASSYSGTKGEQYF
NA,TRBJ2-1,TRBD1,13,TRBV5-1,TGCGCCAGCAGCCTGACAGGGGCCGATGAGCAGTTCTTC,CASSLTGADEQFF
NA,TRBJ1-1,NA,13,TRBV24-1,TGTGCCACCAGTGAATCCAAGAACACTGAAGCTTTCTTT,CATSESKNTEAFF
NA,TRBJ1-5,TRBD1,15,TRBV19,TGTGCCAGTAGACCCGGGACAGGGGGTAGTCAGCCCCAGCATTTT,CASRPGTGGSQPQHF
NA,TRBJ1-5,NA,15,TRBV2,TGTGCCAGCAGTGAAGGTGGGGTCCGGAATCAGCCCCAGCATTTT,CASSEGGVRNQPQHF
NA,TRBJ1-2,NA,14,TRBV24-1,TGTGCCACCAGTGATCGGGGCATATCCTATGGCTACACCTTC,CATSDRGISYGYTF
NA,TRBJ1-3,NA,12,TRBV10-1,TGCGCCAGCAGTCCCTCTGGAAACACCATATATTTT,CASSPSGNTIYF
NA,TRBJ2-7,NA,13,TRBV6-1,TGTGCCAGCAGAAGACAGGGACTCTACGAGCAGTACTTC,CASRRQGLYEQYF
NA,TRBJ2-5,TRBD2,14,TRBV19,TGTGCCAGTAGTGGGGGACTAGCGGAAGAGACCCAGTACTTC,CASSGGLAEETQYF
few,TRBJ2-3,TRBD2,17,TRBV6-1,TGTGCCAGCAACGGACTAGCGGGGGGACCTAGCACAGATACGCAGTATTTT,CASNGLAGGPSTDTQYF
NA,TRBJ2-1,TRBD2,18,TRBV6-1,TGTGCCAGCAGGCCAGATACTAGCGGGGGGGCCTACTACAATGAGCAGTTCTTC,CASRPDTSGGAYYNEQFF
medium-sized,TRBJ1-5,TRBD1,14,TRBV11-2,TGTGCCAGCAGCTTCGACAGGGCTGGTCAGCCCCAGCATTTT,CASSFDRAGQPQHF
NA,TRBJ1-5,NA,14,TRBV7-8,TGTGCCAGCAGCCCACGAGGGGGCAATCAGCCCCAGCATTTT,CASSPRGGNQPQHF
NA,TRBJ2-3,NA,16,TRBV6-2/TRBV6-3,TGTGCCAGCAGTTATGGGCCAGGATCTAGCACAGATACGCAGTATTTT,CASSYGPGSSTDTQYF
NA,TRBJ2-3,NA,15,TRBV9,TGTGCCAGCAGCACCATGGGGGGACGCACAGATACGCAGTATTTT,CASSTMGGRTDTQYF
few,TRBJ1-5,NA,15,TRBV5-6,TGTGCCAGCAGCTTGGTTGGTGCATCCAATCAGCCCCAGCATTTT,CASSLVGASNQPQHF
NA,TRBJ2-7,TRBD2,14,TRBV11-3,TGTGCCAGCAGCCCCCATGGGGGGGGCTACGAGCAGTACTTC,CASSPHGGGYEQYF
NA,TRBJ2-3,TRBD2,16,TRBV7-6,TGTGCCAGCAGCTTTCAAGCGGGGACGAGCACAGATACGCAGTATTTT,CASSFQAGTSTDTQYF
NA,TRBJ1-1,TRBD1,13,TRBV11-1,TGTGCCAGCAGCCGTGGACAGGGAACTGAAGCTTTCTTT,CASSRGQGTEAFF
NA,TRBJ1-1,NA,17,TRBV5-1,TGCGCCAGCAGCTTGTTTACCTTTGGGGGGATGAACACTGAAGCTTTCTTT,CASSLFTFGGMNTEAFF
NA,TRBJ1-3,NA,17,TRBV21-1,TGTGCCAGCAGCGTACACCGGGACAGTAATTCTGGAAACACCATATATTTT,CASSVHRDSNSGNTIYF
NA,TRBJ1-1,NA,14,TRBV18,TGTGCCAGCTCCCGCATACAGGGGAACACTGAAGCTTTCTTT,CASSRIQGNTEAFF
few,TRBJ2-5,NA,14,TRBV15,TGTGCCACCAGCAGAGGAGAGGGGCGGGGGACCCAGTACTTC,CATSRGEGRGTQYF
NA,TRBJ2-3,TRBD1,14,TRBV20-1,TGCAGTGCTGAGACAGGGTTAGGCCAAGATACGCAGTATTTT,CSAETGLGQDTQYF